The 30 T cell receptor beta chains below come from one sample, sequenced in a study of CD8 T cells in Susac syndrome. Random hexamers were used to reverse transcribe an amount of roughly 0.5 to 1 ug RNA. MiXCR, applied by TCRdb to the immunoSEQ multiplex PCR reads, yields one record per CDR3 protein. Of around 140,000 distinct CDR3 sequences detected, 80% appear once; the ten largest clones hold roughly 0.5%. Specimen: CD8+ T cells from PBMCs. The receptors derive from a human donor with multiple sclerosis.

This chain connects TRBV4-2 to TRBJ1-1; D gene ambiguous. This CDR3 comprises 15 residues. Between the trimmed V and J ends, which lost 1 base and 4 bases, there was a span of 13 bases. Germline lookup yields CDR1 LGHNA and CDR2 YNFKEQ. The CDR3: CASSQGRRRSTEAFF. CDR3 coding DNA: TGTGCCAGCAGCCAAGGACGGCGACGATCCACTGAAGCTTTCTTT.

This chain connects TRBV30 to TRBJ2-1; 8 bases agree with TRBD2. The CDR3 has 14 residues. Germline CDR1 is GTSNPN and CDR2 is SVGIG (reference sequence). V shed 2 bases and J 2 bases; nucleotides not matched to a gene: 2. The CDR3 spells CAWSSGGAYNEQFF. CDR3 sequence (DNA): TGTGCCTGGAGTAGCGGGGGAGCCTACAATGAGCAGTTCTTC.

This clonotype appeared a few times. This rearrangement joins TRBV18 to TRBJ2-1, with 9 bases that match TRBD1. V lost 6 bases to trimming and J lost 4 bases; unmatched junction nucleotides: 7. The CDR3 has 15 amino acids. Per germline, CDR1 KGHSH and CDR2 LQKENI. CDR3 nucleotides: TGTGCCAGCTCTCCCGACAGGGGGGATTACAATGAGCAGTTCTTC. Its translation: CASSPDRGDYNEQFF.

This chain joins TRBV28 and TRBJ1-2; 7 bases fit TRBD1. The CDR3 is 16 residues long. Looked up from germline, CDR1 is MDHEN and CDR2 is SYDVKM. V lost 6 bases to trimming and J lost 7 bases; unmatched junction nucleotides: 17. CDR3: CASRSEGGAVTFGYTF. CDR3 in DNA: TGTGCCAGCAGATCCGAAGGGGGCGCAGTTACATTTGGCTACACCTTC.

The chain has TRBV19 and TRBJ1-1; D remains ambiguous. The CDR3 is made up of 14 amino acids. V was pared by 0 bases and J by 1 base, with 6 bases between. Germline V gives CDR1 LNHDA, CDR2 SQIVND (reference sequence). Here the CDR3 reads CASSIEAGNTEAFF. CDR3 DNA sequence: TGTGCCAGTAGTATAGAGGCTGGGAACACTGAAGCTTTCTTT.

This sequence joins TRBV5-5 and TRBJ1-2; no firm D call. Trimming removed 2 bases from V and 6 bases from J, with 11 bases in between. There are 13 residues in the CDR3. Germline CDR1 reads SGHKS; CDR2 reads YYEKEE (reference sequence). The CDR3 DNA reads TGTGCCAGCAGCTTCTGGGGAGAGGATGGCTACACCTTC. Protein product: CASSFWGEDGYTF.

The chain uses TRBV12-3 or TRBV12-4 and TRBJ2-3, with D possibly matching TRBD1 (8 bases). Between the trimmed V and J ends, which lost 6 bases and 4 bases, there was a span of 17 bases. The CDR3 extends over 15 amino acids. The chain's CDR3 is CASSPGQGGPDTQYF. In DNA, the CDR3 is TGTGCCAGCAGCCCCGGACAGGGAGGGCCAGATACGCAGTATTTT.

This clonotype has a single count. The rearrangement joins TRBV30 to TRBJ2-2; 10 bases are shared with TRBD2. Germline V CDR1 and CDR2: GTSNPN, SVGIG (reference sequence). The CDR3 has 16 residues. Trimming removed 5 bases from V and 3 bases from J; junction bases left unmatched: 9. The CDR3 here is CAWLEREGRHTGELFF. The CDR3 DNA sequence: TGTGCCTGGCTCGAGCGGGAGGGCCGCCACACCGGGGAGCTGTTTTTT.

The rearrangement uses TRBV19 and TRBJ2-7; 7 bases match TRBD1. The CDR3 sequence is 14 residues long. Germline V gives CDR1 LNHDA, CDR2 SQIVND (reference sequence). Trimming at V came to 1 base and at J to 6 bases, leaving 6 bases not matched to a gene. This chain's CDR3 is CASSIGSAGGEQYV. DNA of the CDR3: TGTGCCAGTAGTATAGGGTCGGCAGGGGGCGAGCAGTACGTC.

Regarding this clonotype: An end of the junction differs from the germline gene, which may be a read error. The chain links TRBV7-2 to TRBJ2-2; D is unclear. This CDR3 is 12 amino acids long. Germline CDR1 SGHTA, CDR2 FQGNSA. The CDR3 is CASTLVTGELFF. CDR3 DNA sequence: TGTGCCAGCACCTTAGTCACCGGGGAGCTGTTTTTT.

The chain employs TRBV3-1 and TRBJ2-2; TRBD2 is a possible D gene (6 bases). The CDR3 runs 20 residues. Looked up from germline, CDR1 is LGHDT and CDR2 is YNNKEL (reference sequence). The V end was cut by 1 base, the J end by 2 bases, with 23 bases between. The CDR3, as DNA: TGTGCCAGCAGCCAAGTTGTGTTGGGGGGAGTCTTCCCAAACACCGGGGAGCTGTTTTTT. This encodes CASSQVVLGGVFPNTGELFF.

The gene calls are TRBV30 and TRBJ2-1, with D unclear. CDR3 length equals 12 residues. From germline, CDR1 is GTSNPN and CDR2 SVGIG (reference sequence). V lost 4 bases and J 9 bases, leaving 13 bases between the germline ends. CDR3 bases: TGTGCCTGGATAGCAAATAACGGTGAGCAGTTCTTC. This codes for CAWIANNGEQFF.

V gene TRBV7-9 combines with J gene TRBJ1-1; a weak D match, TRBD1 (6 bases). This CDR3 is built from 15 residues. Germline V gene data show CDR1 as SEHNR and CDR2 as FQNEAQ (reference sequence). V dropped 4 bases and J dropped 0 bases, with 12 bases sitting between them. CDR3 nucleotide sequence: TGTGCCAGCAGCTCACGGGGGCTACTGAACACTGAAGCTTTCTTT. It codes for CASSSRGLLNTEAFF.

The chain has TRBV20-1 and TRBJ2-1; 8 bases agree with TRBD2. Per germline, CDR1 DFQATT and CDR2 SNEGSKA (reference sequence). CDR3 length: 16 amino acids. V trimming: 0 bases; J trimming: 8 bases; junction bases outside the gene matches: 12. In nucleotides, the CDR3 is TGCAGTGCTAGAGATTGGAGGAGCGGGAGTATCGATGAGCAGTTCTTC. Residues: CSARDWRSGSIDEQFF.

The chain has TRBV5-1 and TRBJ1-2; 8 nucleotides line up with TRBD1. V lost 0 bases, J lost 4 bases, and 5 bases stayed unmatched. The germline V gene has CDR1 SGHRS and CDR2 YFSETQ. There are 15 residues in the CDR3. The CDR3, as DNA: TGCGCCAGCAGCTTGGAAAGGACAGGGATCTATGGCTACACCTTC. Protein: CASSLERTGIYGYTF.

The chain links TRBV6-5 to TRBJ1-6; TRBD1 is a possible D gene (5 bases). V lost 8 bases to trimming and J lost 5 bases, with 16 bases between them. The CDR3 has 15 amino acids. Germline V lookup: CDR1 MNHEY, CDR2 SVGAGI. The CDR3 reads CASWGGTLNNSPLHF. CDR3 nucleotide sequence: TGTGCCAGCTGGGGGGGAACTCTGAATAATTCACCCCTCCACTTT.

This rearrangement joins TRBV5-4 to TRBJ2-3; D not resolved. Germline assignment: CDR1 SGHNT and CDR2 YYREEE (reference sequence). The V end lost 0 bases, the J end lost 3 bases, and 11 bases lay between the germline ends. The CDR3 loop spans 15 amino acids. CDR3 in DNA: TGTGCCAGCAGCTTGGCCCTAGGAGAAACAGATACGCAGTATTTT. Translation gives CASSLALGETDTQYF.

This clonotype is a singleton in its sample. V gene TRBV5-5 combines with J gene TRBJ2-7; D unclear. The CDR3 sequence is 14 residues long. Germline loops: CDR1 SGHKS, CDR2 YYEKEE (reference sequence). The V and J ends lost 2 bases and 0 bases respectively, with 9 bases between them. The CDR3 region is CASSLERASYEQYF. CDR3 nucleotide sequence: TGTGCCAGCAGCTTAGAAAGAGCCTCCTACGAGCAGTACTTC.

This chain joins TRBV7-2 and TRBJ2-1; 11 bases fit TRBD2. With V trimmed by 4 bases and J by 4 bases, 9 bases remained unmatched. Per germline, CDR1 SGHTA and CDR2 FQGNSA. The CDR3 consists of 17 residues. This CDR3 reads CASSSIAGGSPYNEQFF. The CDR3 DNA reads TGTGCCAGCAGCTCTATAGCGGGAGGGTCGCCATACAATGAGCAGTTCTTC.

The chain combines TRBV27 with TRBJ1-1, with TRBD1 as a possible D gene (6 bases). This CDR3 is built from 13 residues. CDR1 is MNHEY, CDR2 SMNVEV, per germline (reference sequence). V shed 8 bases and J shed 4 bases, with 14 bases lying between them. The CDR3 region is CASRVTGFTEAFF. CDR3 DNA sequence: TGTGCCAGCCGCGTAACAGGGTTCACTGAAGCTTTCTTT.

The chain combines TRBV7-6 with TRBJ2-3; 8 nucleotides align to TRBD1. CDR3 length: 16 residues. J was trimmed by 4 bases and V by 4 bases; bases with no gene match: 10. CDR1 and CDR2 (germline): SGHVS, FNYEAQ. The CDR3 reads CASSWGQEILPDTQYF. The CDR3, as DNA: TGTGCCAGCAGCTGGGGACAGGAAATTCTCCCAGATACGCAGTATTTT.

This chain joins TRBV11-3 and TRBJ2-7; 7 bases are shared with TRBD1. J gave up 6 bases and V 1 base, and 3 bases lay outside the gene matches. The germline CDR1 and CDR2 sequences are SGHNT and YENEEA. CDR3 length: 13 residues. The chain's CDR3 is CASSLGTGAEQYV. Here the CDR3 DNA reads TGTGCCAGCAGCTTAGGAACAGGGGCCGAGCAGTACGTC.

This chain joins TRBV6-1 and TRBJ1-1, with D unclear. V shed 5 bases and J shed 0 bases, with 7 bases lying between them. Per germline, CDR1 MNHNS and CDR2 SASEGT. The CDR3 totals 13 residues. The DNA of the CDR3 is TGTGCCAGCAGTCTCGTAGTGAACACTGAAGCTTTCTTT. Its translation: CASSLVVNTEAFF.

The chain joins TRBV7-9 to TRBJ1-1, with TRBD1 matching 8 bases. The germline V gene encodes CDR1 SEHNR and CDR2 FQNEAQ (reference sequence). This CDR3 region has 15 residues. Trimming removed 0 bases from V and 4 bases from J; junction bases left unmatched: 4. Here the CDR3 DNA reads TGTGCCAGCAGCTTAGCGCTCCAGGGGGCCACTGAAGCTTTCTTT. This codes for CASSLALQGATEAFF.

The rearrangement joins TRBV29-1 to TRBJ1-5; maybe TRBD1 (6 bases). This CDR3 spans 14 amino acids. Germline CDR1 and CDR2: SQVTM and ANQGSEA. V shed 4 bases and J shed 3 bases, with 13 bases lying between them. This CDR3 reads CSVVDQGYNQPQHF. The CDR3 coding sequence is TGCAGCGTTGTGGATCAGGGGTACAATCAGCCCCAGCATTTT. The whole variable domain, filled in from reference TRBV29-1 and TRBJ1-5, reads SAVISQKPSRDICQRGTSLTIQCQVDSQVTMMFWYRQQPGQSLTLIATANQGSEATYESGFVIDKFPISRPNLTFSTLTVSNMSPEDSSIYLCSVVDQGYNQPQHFGDGTRLSIL.

This chain links TRBV30 with TRBJ2-1, with a possible D match to TRBD2 (5 bases). This CDR3 has 15 residues. CDR1 is GTSNPN and CDR2 is SVGIG in the germline V gene (reference sequence). The V end lost 4 bases, the J end lost 7 bases, and 20 bases lay between the germline ends. CDR3 loop: CAWNVLAEELNEQFF. DNA of the CDR3: TGTGCCTGGAACGTTCTAGCTGAAGAACTTAATGAGCAGTTCTTC.

The J gene is TRBJ2-3, the V gene TRBV6-1; no clear D gene. Deletions cut 7 bases from V and 5 bases from J, with 7 bases between. This CDR3 region has 11 residues. Germline values: CDR1 MNHNS, CDR2 SASEGT. The CDR3 here is CASTTGDTQYF. In DNA, the CDR3 is TGTGCCAGCACCACGGGAGATACGCAGTATTTT.

The chain recombines TRBV9 with TRBJ2-7; no reliable D call. Germline CDR1 reads SGDLS; CDR2 reads YYNGEE. V was shortened by 3 bases and J by 4 bases, with 17 bases between the two germline ends. CDR3 length: 15 residues. The CDR3 is CASSASHLTAYEQYF. For the CDR3, the DNA is TGTGCCAGCAGCGCAAGCCACCTGACGGCTTACGAGCAGTACTTC.

The chain recombines TRBV28 with TRBJ2-5; D remains ambiguous. Deletions cut 3 bases from V and 0 bases from J, with 11 bases between. In germline, CDR1 is MDHEN, CDR2 SYDVKM. This CDR3 comprises 15 residues. CDR3 in DNA: TGTGCCAGCAGTTTCTCTCTGGGCTACCAAGAGACCCAGTACTTC. As protein: CASSFSLGYQETQYF. Complete variable domain (other parts from reference TRBV28 and TRBJ2-5): DVKVTQSSRYLVKRTGEKVFLECVQDMDHENMFWYRQDPGLGLRLIYFSYDVKMKEKGDIPEGYSVSREKKERFSLILESASTNQTSMYLCASSFSLGYQETQYFGPGTRLLVL.

V usage is TRBV28 and J usage is TRBJ1-1; D call uncertain. V lost 4 bases and J 2 bases, leaving 14 bases between the germline ends. This CDR3 has 15 amino acids. The germline gives CDR1 MDHEN, CDR2 SYDVKM. DNA of the CDR3: TGTGCCAGCAGTTCCGCCACAGAGGGCAACACTGAAGCTTTCTTT. It specifies CASSSATEGNTEAFF.